A selection of T cell receptor beta chains follows, all from one sample in a study of response to subunit inactivated influenza vaccine. TCRdb passed the RT-PCR reads through MiXCR, listing each CDR3 protein once. The profile shows just under 550,000 distinct CDR3 sequences, 20% to 25% of them singletons. Another study also made use of these data, one on T cells expressing NK-cell markers.

Here the sequenced sample was CD4+ T cells sorted from PBMCs, taken approximately 12 days after vaccination. The source of these receptors is a man in his fifties or sixties who received an inactivated influenza vaccine. CDR3s include the opening cysteine and the closing phenylalanine or tryptophan. D genes are given only for firm matches. Clone size is not always given. Where it is, it says once, few, many or a class for expanded clones.

d_gene	j_gene	v_gene	abundance	CDR3aa	CDR3nt
NA	TRBJ2-2	TRBV12-3/TRBV12-4	NA	CSSSWQGTGELFF	TGTTCCAGCAGTTGGCAGGGGACCGGGGAGCTGTTTTTT
TRBD2	TRBJ2-1	TRBV11-2	NA	CASSTPPRGGDLHNEQFF	TGTGCCAGCAGCACCCCCCCCCGGGGGGGCGACCTACACAATGAGCAGTTCTTC
NA	TRBJ2-3	TRBV21-1	NA	CASSKLGPDTQYF	TGTGCCAGCAGCAAACTAGGGCCAGATACGCAGTATTTT
NA	TRBJ2-5	TRBV24-1	many	CATSVRGEKTQYF	TGTGCCACCAGTGTAAGGGGGGAAAAGACCCAGTACTTC
TRBD1	TRBJ1-1	TRBV7-6	NA	CASTKGGQGFEAFF	TGTGCCAGCACCAAAGGGGGACAGGGATTTGAAGCTTTCTTT
TRBD1	TRBJ1-4	TRBV7-9	few	CASSFHGTGKEKLFF	TGTGCCAGCAGCTTTCATGGGACAGGGAAAGAAAAACTGTTTTTT
NA	TRBJ2-1	TRBV7-2	NA	CASSPGWRGGYNEQFF	TGTGCCAGCAGCCCAGGGTGGCGCGGAGGATACAATGAGCAGTTCTTC
NA	TRBJ1-1	TRBV29-1	NA	CSVYRANTEAFF	TGCAGCGTATACAGGGCCAACACTGAAGCTTTCTTT
TRBD2	TRBJ2-7	TRBV29-1	many	CSVGEGPYEQYF	TGCAGCGTTGGGGAGGGGCCCTACGAGCAGTACTTC
NA	TRBJ2-1	TRBV7-8	few	CASSSRDGDNEQFF	TGTGCCAGCAGCTCCCGGGACGGAGACAATGAGCAGTTCTTC